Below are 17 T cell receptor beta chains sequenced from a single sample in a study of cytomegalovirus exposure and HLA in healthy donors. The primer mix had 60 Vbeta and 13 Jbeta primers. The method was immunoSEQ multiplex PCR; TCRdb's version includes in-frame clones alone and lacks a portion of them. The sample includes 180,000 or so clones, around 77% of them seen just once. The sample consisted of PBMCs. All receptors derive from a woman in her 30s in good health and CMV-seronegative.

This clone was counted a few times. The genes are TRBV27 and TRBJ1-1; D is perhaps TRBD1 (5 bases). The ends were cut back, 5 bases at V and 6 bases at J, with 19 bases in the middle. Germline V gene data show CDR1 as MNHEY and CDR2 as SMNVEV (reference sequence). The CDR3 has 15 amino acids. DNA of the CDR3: TGTGCCAGCAGTGCACTCGGGACTGGGGTCCCTGAAGCTTTCTTT. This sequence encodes CASSALGTGVPEAFF.

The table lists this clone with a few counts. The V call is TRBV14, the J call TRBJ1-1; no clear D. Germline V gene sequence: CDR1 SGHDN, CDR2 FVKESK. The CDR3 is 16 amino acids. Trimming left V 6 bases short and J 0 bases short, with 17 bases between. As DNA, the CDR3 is TGTGCCAGCAGTGGCCCACGAGGCACGATGAACACTGAAGCTTTCTTT. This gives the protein CASSGPRGTMNTEAFF.

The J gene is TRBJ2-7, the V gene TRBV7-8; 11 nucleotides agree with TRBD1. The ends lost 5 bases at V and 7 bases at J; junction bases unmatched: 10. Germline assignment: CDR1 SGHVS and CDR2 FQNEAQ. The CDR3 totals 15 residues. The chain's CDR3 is CASSTRGQGAREQYF. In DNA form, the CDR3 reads TGTGCCAGCAGCACACGCGGACAGGGGGCGCGTGAGCAGTACTTC.

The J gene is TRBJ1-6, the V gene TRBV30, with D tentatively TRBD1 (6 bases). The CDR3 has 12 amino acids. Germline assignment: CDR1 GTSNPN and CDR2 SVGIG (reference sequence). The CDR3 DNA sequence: TGTGCTTCGACGCCAGGGGATTCACCCCTCCACTTT. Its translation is CASTPGDSPLHF. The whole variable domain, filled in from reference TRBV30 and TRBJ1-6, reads SQTIHQWPATLVQPVGSPLSLECTVEGTSNPNLYWYRQAAGRGLQLLFYSVGIGQISSEVPQNLSASRPQDRQFILSSKKLLLSDSGFYLCASTPGDSPLHFGNGTRLTVT.

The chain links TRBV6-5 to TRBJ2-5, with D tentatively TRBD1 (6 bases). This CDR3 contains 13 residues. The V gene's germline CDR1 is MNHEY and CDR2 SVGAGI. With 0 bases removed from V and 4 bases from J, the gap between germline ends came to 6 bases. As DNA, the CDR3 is TGTGCCAGCAGTTACTCGGGGGCAGAGACCCAGTACTTC. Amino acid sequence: CASSYSGAETQYF.

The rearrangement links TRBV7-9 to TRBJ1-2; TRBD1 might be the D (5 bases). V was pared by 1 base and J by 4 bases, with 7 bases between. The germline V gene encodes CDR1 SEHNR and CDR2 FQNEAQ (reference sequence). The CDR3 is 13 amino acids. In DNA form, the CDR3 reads TGTGCCAGCAGCTTAGGGGACTTCTATGGCTACACCTTC. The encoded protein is CASSLGDFYGYTF.

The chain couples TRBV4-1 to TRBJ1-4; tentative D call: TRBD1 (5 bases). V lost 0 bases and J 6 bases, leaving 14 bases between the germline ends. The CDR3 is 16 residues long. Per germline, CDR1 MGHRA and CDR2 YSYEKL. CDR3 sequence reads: CASSQDGTQGYEKLFF. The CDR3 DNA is TGCGCCAGCAGCCAAGATGGGACTCAGGGTTATGAAAAACTGTTTTTT.

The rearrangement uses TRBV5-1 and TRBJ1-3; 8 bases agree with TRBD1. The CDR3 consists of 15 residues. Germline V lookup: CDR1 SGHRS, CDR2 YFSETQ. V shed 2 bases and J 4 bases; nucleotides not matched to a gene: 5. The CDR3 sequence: CASSLRTGHGNTIYF. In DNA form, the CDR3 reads TGCGCCAGCAGCTTACGGACAGGGCACGGAAACACCATATATTTT.

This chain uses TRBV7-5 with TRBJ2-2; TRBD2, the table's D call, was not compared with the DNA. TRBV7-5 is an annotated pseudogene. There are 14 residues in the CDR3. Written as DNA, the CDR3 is TGTGCCAGAAGCAGCCCTAATTCGACCGGGGAGCTGTTTTTT. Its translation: CARSSPNSTGELFF.

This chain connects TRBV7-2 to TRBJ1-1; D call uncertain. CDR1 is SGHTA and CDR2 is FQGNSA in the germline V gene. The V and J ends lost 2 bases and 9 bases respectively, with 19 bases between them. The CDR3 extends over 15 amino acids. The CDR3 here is CASSLSSWTLAQAFF. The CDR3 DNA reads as TGTGCCAGCAGCTTAAGTAGCTGGACGCTAGCCCAAGCTTTCTTT.

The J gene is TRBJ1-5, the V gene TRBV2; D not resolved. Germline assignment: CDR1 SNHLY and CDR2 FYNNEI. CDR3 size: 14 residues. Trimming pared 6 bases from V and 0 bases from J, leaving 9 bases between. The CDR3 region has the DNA TGTGCCAGCAGGGGAGATAGTAGCAATCAGCCCCAGCATTTT. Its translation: CASRGDSSNQPQHF.

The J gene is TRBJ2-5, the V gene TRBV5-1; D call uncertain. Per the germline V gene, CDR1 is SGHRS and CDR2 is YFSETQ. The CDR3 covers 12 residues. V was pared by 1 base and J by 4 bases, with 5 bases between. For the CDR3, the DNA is TGCGCCAGCAGCTTGTCGGGAGAGACCCAGTACTTC. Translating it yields CASSLSGETQYF.

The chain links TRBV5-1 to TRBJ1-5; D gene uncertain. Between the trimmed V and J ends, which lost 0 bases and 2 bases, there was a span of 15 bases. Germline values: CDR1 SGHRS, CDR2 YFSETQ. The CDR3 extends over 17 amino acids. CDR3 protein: CASSLGHAGSGNQPQHF. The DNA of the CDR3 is TGCGCCAGCAGCTTGGGTCATGCCGGGTCGGGCAATCAGCCCCAGCATTTT.

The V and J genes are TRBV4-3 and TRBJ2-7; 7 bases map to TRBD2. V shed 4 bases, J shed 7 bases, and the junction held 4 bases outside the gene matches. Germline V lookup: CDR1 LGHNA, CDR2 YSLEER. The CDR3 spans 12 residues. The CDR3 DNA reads TGCGCCAGCAGCCTTCTCGGGAGGGAGCAGTACTTC. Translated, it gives CASSLLGREQYF.

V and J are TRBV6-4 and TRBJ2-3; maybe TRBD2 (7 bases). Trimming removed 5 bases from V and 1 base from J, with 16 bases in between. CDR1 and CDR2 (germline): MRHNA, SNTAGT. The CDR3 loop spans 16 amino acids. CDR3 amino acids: CASSQGGGDGTDTQYF. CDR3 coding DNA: TGTGCCAGCAGTCAAGGGGGGGGAGATGGCACAGATACGCAGTATTTT.

The CDR3, as DNA: TGTGCCAGCAGTTTCCTAGTAGAAGGAAGGGCTTTCTTT. It yields the protein CASSFLVEGRAFF. The chain joins TRBV27 to TRBJ1-1, with unresolved D. The germline V and J ends were trimmed by 3 bases and 11 bases, with 16 bases remaining between them. The CDR3 is 13 amino acids. Germline V gives CDR1 MNHEY, CDR2 SMNVEV (reference sequence).

Here the CDR3 reads CASSYSGQGIYEQYF. The CDR3, as DNA: TGTGCCAGCAGTTACTCGGGACAGGGAATCTACGAGCAGTACTTC. The V gene is TRBV6-5, the J gene TRBJ2-7; 9 bases agree with TRBD1. CDR1 and CDR2 (germline): MNHEY, SVGAGI. V lost 0 bases to trimming and J lost 3 bases; unmatched junction nucleotides: 3. CDR3 length equals 15 residues.